These T cell receptor beta chains were read from a single sample in a study of blood T cell repertoires in COVID-19. Generated by immunoSEQ multiplex PCR, the TCRdb table keeps only in-frame clones and is missing some. Here the sample spans about 190,000 clones, roughly 84% being singletons. Sequenced sample: peripheral blood. These receptors came from a human donor in a cohort sampled during active COVID-19. The CDR3 runs from the conserved cysteine through the conserved F or W. The order of the fields is CDR3 length, J gene, V gene, D gene, clone size, CDR3 protein, CDR3 DNA. D genes are given only for firm matches. Expanded clones are given a class, and other clones once, few, many or no size at all.

>16|TRBJ1-1|TRBV19|.|once
CASSIIRQARNTEAFF
TGTGCCAGTAGTATAATCAGACAGGCCCGGAATACTGAAGCTTTCTTT
>13|TRBJ1-2|TRBV3-1/TRBV3-2|.|.
CASSQGAGYGYTF
TGTGCCAGCAGCCAGGGGGCGGGCTATGGCTACACCTTC
>13|TRBJ1-5|TRBV5-1|.|few
CASSLDNNQPQHF
TGCGCCAGCAGCTTAGACAACAATCAGCCCCAGCATTTT
>14|TRBJ2-2|TRBV7-3|.|.
CASSLTDSTGELFF
TGTGCCAGCAGCTTAACTGACTCCACCGGGGAGCTGTTTTTT
>13|TRBJ2-3|TRBV29-1|.|.
CSVEAGGTDTQYF
TGCAGCGTTGAAGCCGGGGGCACAGATACGCAGTATTTT
>14|TRBJ2-5|TRBV30|TRBD2|.
CACTAGSRKETQYF
TGTGCCTGTACAGCGGGGTCCAGAAAAGAGACCCAGTACTTC
>14|TRBJ1-2|TRBV5-1|.|.
CASSPPVSNYGYTF
TGCGCCAGCAGCCCGCCGGTATCTAACTATGGCTACACCTTC
>15|TRBJ1-6|TRBV6-5|TRBD1|once
CASSWSGQGWSPLHF
TGTGCCAGCAGTTGGTCCGGACAGGGTTGGTCACCCCTCCACTTT
>19|TRBJ2-5|TRBV3-1/TRBV3-2|TRBD2|few
CASSLGTSGGADSRETQYF
TGTGCCAGCAGCCTAGGGACTAGCGGGGGGGCCGATTCACGAGAGACCCAGTACTTC
>15|TRBJ1-6|TRBV5-8|.|.
CASSYDGAPDSPLHF
TGTGCCAGCAGCTACGATGGGGCTCCGGATTCACCCCTCCACTTT
>13|TRBJ2-2|TRBV29-1|TRBD2|.
CSVTAGAGGELFF
TGCAGCGTTACGGCGGGAGCTGGCGGGGAGCTGTTTTTT
>14|TRBJ2-3|TRBV30|.|.
CAWNGKLITDTQYF
TGTGCCTGGAATGGTAAACTTATCACAGATACGCAGTATTTT
>15|TRBJ2-2|TRBV2|.|.
CASSEIGTSTGELFF
TGTGCCAGCAGTGAAATCGGGACAAGCACCGGGGAGCTGTTTTTT
>15|TRBJ1-2|TRBV4-1|.|.
CASSLSTGLVTGYTF
TGCGCCAGCAGCCTGTCTACAGGGCTGGTAACTGGCTACACCTTC
>17|TRBJ2-1|TRBV6-6|TRBD1|once
CASSRRGAGTGYNEQFF
TGTGCCAGCAGTCGACGGGGAGCCGGGACAGGGTACAATGAGCAGTTCTTC
>15|TRBJ2-5|TRBV3-1/TRBV3-2|TRBD2|.
CASSQDPGTRGTQYF
TGTGCCAGCAGCCAAGACCCCGGGACTAGAGGGACCCAGTACTTC
>13|TRBJ1-2|TRBV7-9|.|.
CASSLLTGGGYTF
TGTGCCAGCAGCCTATTGACAGGAGGTGGCTACACCTTC
>13|TRBJ1-2|TRBV5-1|TRBD1|.
CASSFGTDYGYTF
TGCGCCAGCAGCTTCGGGACAGACTATGGCTACACCTTC
>11|TRBJ1-5|TRBV20-1|.|.
CSIGANQPQHF
TGCAGTATAGGGGCAAATCAGCCCCAGCATTTT
>16|TRBJ2-1|TRBV7-6|TRBD2|.
CASSPRTSGSYNEQFF
TGTGCCAGCAGCCCGAGGACTAGCGGATCCTACAATGAGCAGTTCTTC
>14|TRBJ2-2|TRBV19|.|.
CASRRRDSDGELFF
TGTGCCAGTAGGAGGCGGGACTCCGACGGGGAGCTGTTTTTT
>15|TRBJ1-4|TRBV2|.|.
CASSEGGPVQEKLFF
TGTGCCAGCAGTGAAGGGGGGCCGGTTCAGGAAAAACTGTTTTTT
>13|TRBJ1-5|TRBV7-2|TRBD1|.
CASGTGGHQPQHF
TGTGCCAGTGGGACAGGGGGACATCAGCCCCAGCATTTT
>14|TRBJ2-1|TRBV5-1|.|.
CASSLVARRNEQFF
TGCGCCAGCAGCTTGGTAGCGCGGAGGAATGAGCAGTTCTTC
>14|TRBJ2-7|TRBV6-5|TRBD1|.
CASTVVQGAHEQYF
TGTGCCAGTACGGTAGTTCAGGGGGCCCACGAGCAGTACTTC
>17|TRBJ2-6|TRBV19|TRBD1|.
CASSRDRGLSGANVLTF
TGTGCCAGTAGTAGGGACAGGGGACTCTCTGGGGCCAACGTCCTGACTTTC
>12|TRBJ2-1|TRBV28|TRBD1|few
CASTLTGGEQFF
TGTGCCAGCACCTTGACAGGGGGTGAGCAGTTCTTC
>12|TRBJ1-1|TRBV24-1|.|.
CATSRYGGEAFF
TGTGCCACCAGTCGGTACGGTGGTGAAGCTTTCTTT
>13|TRBJ2-7|TRBV18|TRBD2|.
CASSEAGGYEQYF
TGTGCCAGCTCAGAGGCGGGGGGCTACGAGCAGTACTTC
>14|TRBJ2-1|TRBV6-4|TRBD1|.
CASSGDRTFNEQFF
TGTGCCAGCAGTGGGGACAGGACCTTTAATGAGCAGTTCTTC
>12|TRBJ2-3|TRBV29-1|TRBD1|.
CSVDRGTDTQYF
TGCAGCGTCGACAGGGGCACAGATACGCAGTATTTT
>13|TRBJ2-1|TRBV18|.|.
CASSPLGLHGQFF
TGTGCCAGCTCACCACTGGGGCTGCATGGGCAGTTCTTC
>15|TRBJ2-5|TRBV5-8|TRBD2|.
CASSFLFGGGKTQYF
TGTGCCAGCAGCTTCTTATTTGGGGGAGGGAAGACCCAGTACTTC
>11|TRBJ1-1|TRBV19|.|.
CASTGNTEAFF
TGTGCCAGTACGGGAAACACTGAAGCTTTCTTT
>14|TRBJ1-6|TRBV27|TRBD1|.
CASGLGTGYSPLHF
TGTGCCAGCGGACTAGGGACAGGGTATTCACCCCTCCACTTT
>12|TRBJ1-2|TRBV3-1/TRBV3-2|.|.
CASSGRTYGYTF
TGTGCCAGCAGTGGCCGGACTTACGGCTACACCTTC
>13|TRBJ2-7|TRBV29-1|.|.
CSVEEGSSYEQYF
TGCAGCGTTGAAGAAGGGAGCTCCTACGAGCAGTACTTC
>14|TRBJ2-7|TRBV19|.|few
CASSIPGKGYEQYF
TGTGCCAGTAGTATACCCGGGAAAGGCTACGAGCAGTACTTC
>15|TRBJ1-4|TRBV2|.|.
CASTTNRRTNEKLFF
TGTGCCAGCACCACTAATCGGCGGACTAATGAAAAACTGTTTTTT
>14|TRBJ2-1|TRBV4-2|.|.
CASSPQSPTLEQFF
TGTGCCAGCAGCCCCCAATCTCCCACTTTGGAGCAGTTCTTC
>12|TRBJ2-7|TRBV6-5|.|.
CASSNYINEQYF
TGTGCCAGCAGTAACTATATTAACGAGCAGTACTTC